This record covers a single T cell receptor (beta chain). The antigen remains undetermined. One entry per CDR3 protein results from TCRdb running MiXCR on the 5' RACE reads. The sample lists 300,000 to 350,000 distinct CDR3 sequences, roughly an eighth occurring once. The entry originates in a study of T-cell memory formation after mild COVID-19. General observations from the study: Day 15 to 85 contracting clones showed balanced CD4/CD8; day 15 to 37 expanders favored CD4+.

The CDR3 is made up of 13 amino acids. The ends were cut back, 3 bases at V and 1 base at J, with 9 bases in the middle. The V gene's germline CDR1 is GTSNPN and CDR2 SVGIG (reference sequence). The receptor was isolated from a man between 18 and 35 years old who had mild COVID-19 (a few samples of this study predate the infection). Cell type and time point are not known. The specimen sequenced was PBMCs or a T cell subset sorted from them (not recorded which). This rearrangement joins TRBV30 to TRBJ1-1; the D gene is possibly TRBD1 (5 bases). The CDR3 bases are TGTGCCTGGAGCAGGGACGGGAACACTGAAGCTTTCTTT. Protein sequence: CAWSRDGNTEAFF.